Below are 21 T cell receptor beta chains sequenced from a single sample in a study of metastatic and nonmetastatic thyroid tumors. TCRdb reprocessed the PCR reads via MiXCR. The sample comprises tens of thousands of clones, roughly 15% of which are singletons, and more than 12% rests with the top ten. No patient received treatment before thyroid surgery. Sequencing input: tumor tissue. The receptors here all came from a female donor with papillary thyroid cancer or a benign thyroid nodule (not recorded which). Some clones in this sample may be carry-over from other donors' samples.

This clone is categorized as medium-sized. The CDR3 DNA reads as TGCAGTGCTCGACAGCTTATAGAAGCTTTCTTT. Translated: CSARQLIEAFF. The V call is TRBV20-1, the J call TRBJ1-1; TRBD1 might be the D (5 bases). This CDR3 spans 11 amino acids. V lost 5 bases and J lost 8, with 12 bases in between. Looked up from germline, CDR1 is DFQATT and CDR2 is SNEGSKA (reference sequence).

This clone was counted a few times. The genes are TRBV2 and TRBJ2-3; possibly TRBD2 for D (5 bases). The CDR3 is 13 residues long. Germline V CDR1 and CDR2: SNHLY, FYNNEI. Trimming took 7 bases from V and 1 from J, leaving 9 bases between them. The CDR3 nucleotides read TGTGCCAGCACGTGCGGGTGCACAGATACGCAGTATTTT. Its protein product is CASTCGCTDTQYF.

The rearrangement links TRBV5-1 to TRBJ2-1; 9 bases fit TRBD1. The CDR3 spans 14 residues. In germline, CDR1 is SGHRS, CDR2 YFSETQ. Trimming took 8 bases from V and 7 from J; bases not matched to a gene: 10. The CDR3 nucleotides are TGCGCCAGTACCCGGGACAGGGAGAGGAATGAGCAGTTCTTC. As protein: CASTRDRERNEQFF.

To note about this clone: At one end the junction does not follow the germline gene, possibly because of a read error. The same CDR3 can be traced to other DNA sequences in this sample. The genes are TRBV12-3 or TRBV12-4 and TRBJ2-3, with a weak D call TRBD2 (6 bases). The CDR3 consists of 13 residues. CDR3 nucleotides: TGTGCCAGCAGTAGGGACTTGCCAAATACGCAGTACTTT. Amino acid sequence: CASSRDLPNTQYF.

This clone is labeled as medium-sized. CDR3 loop: CASRLAGSSYNEQFF. CDR3 nucleotides: TGCGCCAGCAGACTAGCGGGGAGCTCCTACAATGAGCAGTTCTTC. This chain joins TRBV5-1 and TRBJ2-1; 10 bases map to TRBD2. The CDR3 has 15 amino acids. Germline CDR1 and CDR2: SGHRS and YFSETQ. J was trimmed by 0 bases and V by 5 bases; bases with no gene match: 2.

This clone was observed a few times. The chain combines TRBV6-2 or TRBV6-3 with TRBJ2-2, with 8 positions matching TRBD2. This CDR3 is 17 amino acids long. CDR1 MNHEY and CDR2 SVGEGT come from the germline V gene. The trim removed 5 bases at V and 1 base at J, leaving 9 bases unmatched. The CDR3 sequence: CASSRPGGARNTGELFF. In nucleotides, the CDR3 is TGTGCCAGCAGTCGCCCGGGGGGGGCGCGGAACACCGGGGAGCTGTTTTTT.

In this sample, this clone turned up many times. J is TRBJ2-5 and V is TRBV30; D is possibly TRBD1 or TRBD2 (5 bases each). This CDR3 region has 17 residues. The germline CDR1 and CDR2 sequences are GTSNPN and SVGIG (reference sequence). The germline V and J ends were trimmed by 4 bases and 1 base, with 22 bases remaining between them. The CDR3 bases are TGTGCCTGGACTAGGGGCTCTACCTCGGGGTCCCAAGAGACCCAGTACTTC. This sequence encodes CAWTRGSTSGSQETQYF.

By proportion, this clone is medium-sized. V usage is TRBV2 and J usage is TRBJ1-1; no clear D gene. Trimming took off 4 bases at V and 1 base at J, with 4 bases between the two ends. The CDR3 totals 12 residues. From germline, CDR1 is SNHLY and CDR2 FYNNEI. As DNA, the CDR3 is TGTGCCAGCAGTGCAGGGAACACTGAAGCTTTCTTT. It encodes CASSAGNTEAFF.

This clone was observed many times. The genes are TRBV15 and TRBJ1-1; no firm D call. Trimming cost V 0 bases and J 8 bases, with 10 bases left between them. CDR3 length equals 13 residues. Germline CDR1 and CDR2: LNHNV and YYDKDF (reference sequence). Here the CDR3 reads CATSRDPLAEAFF. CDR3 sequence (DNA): TGTGCCACCAGCAGAGACCCACTGGCCGAAGCTTTCTTT.

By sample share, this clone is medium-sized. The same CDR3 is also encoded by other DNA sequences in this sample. CDR3 nucleotide sequence: TGTGCCAGCAGATACGGACAGGGGTATGGCTACACCTTC. Protein product: CASRYGQGYGYTF. The chain combines TRBV12-3 or TRBV12-4 with TRBJ1-2, with 9 nucleotides matching TRBD1. The length of the CDR3 is 13 residues. Trimming cost V 6 bases and J 5 bases; bases outside gene matches: 4.

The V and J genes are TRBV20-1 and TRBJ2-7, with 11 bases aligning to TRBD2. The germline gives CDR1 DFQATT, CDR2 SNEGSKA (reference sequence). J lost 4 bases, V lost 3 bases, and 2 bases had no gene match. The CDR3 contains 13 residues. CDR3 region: CSASGTSGYEQYF. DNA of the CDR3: TGCAGTGCTAGCGGGACTAGCGGTTACGAGCAGTACTTC.

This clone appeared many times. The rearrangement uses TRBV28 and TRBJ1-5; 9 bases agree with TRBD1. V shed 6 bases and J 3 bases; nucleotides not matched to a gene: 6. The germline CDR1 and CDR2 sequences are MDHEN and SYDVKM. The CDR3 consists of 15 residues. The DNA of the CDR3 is TGTGCCAGCAGCCGGGACAGGGTCTACAATCAGCCCCAGCATTTT. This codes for CASSRDRVYNQPQHF.

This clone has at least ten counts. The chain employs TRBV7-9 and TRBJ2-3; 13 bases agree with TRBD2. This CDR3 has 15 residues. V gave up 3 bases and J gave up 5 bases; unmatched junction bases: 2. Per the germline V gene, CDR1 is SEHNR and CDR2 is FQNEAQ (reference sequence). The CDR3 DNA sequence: TGTGCCAGCAGCTTGGGACTAGCGGGGATAGATACGCAGTATTTT. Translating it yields CASSLGLAGIDTQYF.

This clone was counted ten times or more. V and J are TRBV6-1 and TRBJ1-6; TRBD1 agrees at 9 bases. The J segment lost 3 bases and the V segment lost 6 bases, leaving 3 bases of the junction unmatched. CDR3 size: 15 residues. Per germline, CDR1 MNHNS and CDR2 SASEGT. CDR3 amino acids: CASSRGQGYNSPLHF. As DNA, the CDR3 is TGTGCCAGCAGCCGGGGACAGGGCTATAATTCACCCCTCCACTTT.

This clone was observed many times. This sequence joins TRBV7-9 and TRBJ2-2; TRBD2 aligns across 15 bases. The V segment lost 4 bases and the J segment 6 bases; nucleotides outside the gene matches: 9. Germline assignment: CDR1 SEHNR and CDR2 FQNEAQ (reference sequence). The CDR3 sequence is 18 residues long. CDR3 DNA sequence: TGTGCCAGCAGCTCTTGGACTAGCGGGAGGGCCTTTTCCGGGGAGCTGTTTTTT. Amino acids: CASSSWTSGRAFSGELFF.

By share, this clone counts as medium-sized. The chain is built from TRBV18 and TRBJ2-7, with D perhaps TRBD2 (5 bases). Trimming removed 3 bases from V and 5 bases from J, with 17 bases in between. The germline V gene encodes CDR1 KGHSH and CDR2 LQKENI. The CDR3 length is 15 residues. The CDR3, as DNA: TGTGCCAGCTCACCGTCACGCGAGGGATTACACGAGCAGTACTTC. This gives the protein CASSPSREGLHEQYF. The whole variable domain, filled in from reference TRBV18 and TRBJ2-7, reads NAGVMQNPRHLVRRRGQEARLRCSPMKGHSHVYWYRQLPEEGLKFMVYLQKENIIDESGMPKERFSAEFPKEGPSILRIQQVVRGDSAAYFCASSPSREGLHEQYFGPGTRLTVT.

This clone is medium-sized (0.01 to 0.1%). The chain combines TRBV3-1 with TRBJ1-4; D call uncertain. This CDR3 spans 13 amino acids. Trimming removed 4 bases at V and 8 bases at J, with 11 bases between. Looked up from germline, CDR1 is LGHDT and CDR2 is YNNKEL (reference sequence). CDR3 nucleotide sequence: TGTGCCAGCAGCCCCTCCGCGGTGGAAAAACTGTTTTTT. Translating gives CASSPSAVEKLFF.

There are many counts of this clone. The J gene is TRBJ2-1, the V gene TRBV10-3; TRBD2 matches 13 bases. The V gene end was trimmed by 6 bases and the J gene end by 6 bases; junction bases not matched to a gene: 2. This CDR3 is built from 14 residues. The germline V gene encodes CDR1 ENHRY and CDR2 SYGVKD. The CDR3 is CAISTSGGANEQFF. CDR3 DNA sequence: TGTGCCATCAGCACTAGCGGGGGGGCCAATGAGCAGTTCTTC.

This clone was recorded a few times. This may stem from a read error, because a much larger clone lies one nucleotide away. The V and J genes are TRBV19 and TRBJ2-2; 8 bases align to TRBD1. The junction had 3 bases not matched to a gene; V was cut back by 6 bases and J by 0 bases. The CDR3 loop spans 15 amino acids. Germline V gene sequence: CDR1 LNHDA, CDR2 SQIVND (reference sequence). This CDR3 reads CASRPGGPNTGELFF. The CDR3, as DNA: TGTGCCAGTAGGCCAGGGGGCCCGAACACCGGGGAGCTGTTTTTT.

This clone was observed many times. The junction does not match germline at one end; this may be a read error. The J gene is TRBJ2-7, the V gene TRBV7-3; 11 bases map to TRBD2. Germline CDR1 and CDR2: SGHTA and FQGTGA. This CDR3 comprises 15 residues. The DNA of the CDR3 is TGTGCCAGCAGTCCAATAGCGGGAGGGAAGTACGAGCGGTACTTC. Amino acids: CASSPIAGGKYERYF.

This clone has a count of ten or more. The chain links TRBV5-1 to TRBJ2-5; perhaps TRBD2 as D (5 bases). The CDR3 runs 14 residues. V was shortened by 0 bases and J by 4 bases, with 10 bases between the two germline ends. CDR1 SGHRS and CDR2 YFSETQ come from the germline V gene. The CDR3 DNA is TGCGCCAGCAGCTTGGGCCTACGGGGAGAGACCCAGTACTTC. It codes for CASSLGLRGETQYF.